What follows is one T cell receptor (beta chain) and its context. In the authors' methods: Cell counts per sample came from amplifying reference gene primers. TCRdb's copy holds only in-frame clones and misses some; the assay was immunoSEQ multiplex PCR. That table is the source of V, J and clone size, and D and trimming were worked out from the DNA. The table has approximately 230,000 clones, around nine tenths seen once. Participant age was roughly 18 to 100 years, and participants resided in fewer than 30 US areas. Recovery among Cohort 3 donors was established by two negative PCRs, clearance, or symptom resolution. These data belong to a study of blood T cell repertoires in COVID-19. About the study: Sample material is recorded as cDNA or gDNA derived from T cells, B-cell-depleted T cells, or PBMCs.

Sequenced material: PBMCs or T cells enriched from blood (not recorded which). The sequence derives from a woman aged 18-35 years who had recovered from COVID-19.

CDR3 in DNA: TGTGCCAGCAGCTTGTTGGGGGCGCATTATGAGCAGTTCTTC. It is translated as CASSLLGAHYEQFF. The rearrangement links TRBV5-5 to TRBJ2-1; the D gene is possibly TRBD1 (6 bases). Germline V gives CDR1 SGHKS, CDR2 YYEKEE (reference sequence). CDR3 length equals 14 residues. V was clipped by 1 base and J by 8 bases, with 13 bases between them.